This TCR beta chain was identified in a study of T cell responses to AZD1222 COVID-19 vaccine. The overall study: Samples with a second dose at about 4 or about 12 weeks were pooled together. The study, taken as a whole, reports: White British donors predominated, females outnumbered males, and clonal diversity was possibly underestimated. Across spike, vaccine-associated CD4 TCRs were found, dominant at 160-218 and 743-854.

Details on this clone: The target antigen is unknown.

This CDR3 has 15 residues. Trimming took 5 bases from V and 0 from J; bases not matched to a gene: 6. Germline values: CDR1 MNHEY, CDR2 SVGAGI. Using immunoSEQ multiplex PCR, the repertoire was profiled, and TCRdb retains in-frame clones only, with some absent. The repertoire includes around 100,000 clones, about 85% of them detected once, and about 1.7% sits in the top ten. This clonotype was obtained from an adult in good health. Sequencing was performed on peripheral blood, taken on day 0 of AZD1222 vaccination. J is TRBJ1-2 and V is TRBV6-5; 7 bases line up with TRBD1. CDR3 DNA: TGTGCCAGCAGTCGGGACAGAGGAGCTAACTATGGCTACACCTTC. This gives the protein CASSRDRGANYGYTF.